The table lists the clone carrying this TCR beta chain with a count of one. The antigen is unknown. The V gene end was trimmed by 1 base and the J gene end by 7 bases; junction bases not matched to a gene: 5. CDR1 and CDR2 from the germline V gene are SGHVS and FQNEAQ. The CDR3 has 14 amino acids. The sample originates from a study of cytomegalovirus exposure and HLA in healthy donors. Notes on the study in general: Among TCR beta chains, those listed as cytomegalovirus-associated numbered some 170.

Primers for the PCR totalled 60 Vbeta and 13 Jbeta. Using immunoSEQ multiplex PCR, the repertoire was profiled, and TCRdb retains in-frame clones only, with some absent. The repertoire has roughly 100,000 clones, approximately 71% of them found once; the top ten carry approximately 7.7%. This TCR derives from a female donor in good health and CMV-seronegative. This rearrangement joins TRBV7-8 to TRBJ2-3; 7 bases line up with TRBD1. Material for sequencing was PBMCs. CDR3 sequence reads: CASSLDAGGNTQYF. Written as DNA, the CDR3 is TGTGCCAGCAGCTTAGATGCAGGGGGAAATACGCAGTATTTT.